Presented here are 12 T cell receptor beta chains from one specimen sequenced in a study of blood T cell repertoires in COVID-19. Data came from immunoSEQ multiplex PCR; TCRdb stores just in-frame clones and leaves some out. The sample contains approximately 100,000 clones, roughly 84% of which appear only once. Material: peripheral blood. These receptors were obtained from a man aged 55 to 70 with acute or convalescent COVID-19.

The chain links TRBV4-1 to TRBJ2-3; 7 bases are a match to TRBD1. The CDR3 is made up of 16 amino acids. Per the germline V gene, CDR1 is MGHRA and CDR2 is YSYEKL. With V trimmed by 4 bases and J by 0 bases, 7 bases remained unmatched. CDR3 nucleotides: TGCGCCAGCAGCCTTACGACAGGGCTAAGCACAGATACGCAGTATTTT. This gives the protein CASSLTTGLSTDTQYF.

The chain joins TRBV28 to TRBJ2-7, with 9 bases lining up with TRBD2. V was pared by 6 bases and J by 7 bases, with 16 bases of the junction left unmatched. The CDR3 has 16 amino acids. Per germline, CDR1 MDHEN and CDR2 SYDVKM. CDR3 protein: CASRIGTSPYIVEQYF. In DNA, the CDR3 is TGTGCCAGCAGGATCGGGACTAGCCCCTATATTGTGGAGCAGTACTTC.

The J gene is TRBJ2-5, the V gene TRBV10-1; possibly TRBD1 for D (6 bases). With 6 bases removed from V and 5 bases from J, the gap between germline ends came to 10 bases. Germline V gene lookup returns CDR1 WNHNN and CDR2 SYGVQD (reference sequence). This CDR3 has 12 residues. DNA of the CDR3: TGCGCCAGCAGCCGAGACAGGGAGACCCAGTACTTC. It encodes CASSRDRETQYF.

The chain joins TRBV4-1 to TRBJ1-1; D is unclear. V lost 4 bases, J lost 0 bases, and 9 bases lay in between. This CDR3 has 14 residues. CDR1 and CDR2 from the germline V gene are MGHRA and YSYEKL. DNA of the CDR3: TGCGCCAGCAGCCGGGCCAACATGAACACTGAAGCTTTCTTT. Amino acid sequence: CASSRANMNTEAFF.

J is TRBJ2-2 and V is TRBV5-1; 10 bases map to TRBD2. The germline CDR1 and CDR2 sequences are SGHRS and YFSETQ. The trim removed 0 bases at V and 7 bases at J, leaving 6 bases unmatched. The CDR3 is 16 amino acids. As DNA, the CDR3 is TGCGCCAGCAGCTTGGGGAGCGGGAGGGCCAACGGGGAGCTGTTTTTT. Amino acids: CASSLGSGRANGELFF.

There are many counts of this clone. The chain's CDR3 is CSASGDRVYGYTF. DNA of the CDR3: TGCAGTGCTAGTGGGGACAGGGTCTATGGCTACACCTTC. This chain uses TRBV20-1 with TRBJ1-2, with 9 bases fitting TRBD1. Trimming at V came to 3 bases and at J to 4 bases, leaving 3 bases not matched to a gene. The V gene's germline CDR1 is DFQATT and CDR2 SNEGSKA (reference sequence). This CDR3 contains 13 residues.

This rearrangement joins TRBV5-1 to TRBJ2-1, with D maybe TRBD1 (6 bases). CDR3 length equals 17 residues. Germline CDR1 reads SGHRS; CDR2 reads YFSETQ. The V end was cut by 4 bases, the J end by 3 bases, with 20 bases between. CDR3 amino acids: CASSPLTQGFLYNEQFF. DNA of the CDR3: TGCGCCAGCAGCCCACTCACCCAGGGGTTCCTCTACAATGAGCAGTTCTTC.

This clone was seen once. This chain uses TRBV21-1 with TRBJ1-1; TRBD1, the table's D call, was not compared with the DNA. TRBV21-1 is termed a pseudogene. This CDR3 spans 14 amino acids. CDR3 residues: CASSKKGIGTEAFF. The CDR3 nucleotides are TGTGCCAGCAGCAAGAAGGGGATCGGGACTGAAGCTTTCTTT.

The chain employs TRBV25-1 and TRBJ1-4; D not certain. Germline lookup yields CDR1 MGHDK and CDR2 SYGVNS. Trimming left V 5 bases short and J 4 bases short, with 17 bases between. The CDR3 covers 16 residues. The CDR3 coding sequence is TGTGCCAGCAGTAAAGGTCGAGGGATTCGTAATGAAAAACTGTTTTTT. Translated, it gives CASSKGRGIRNEKLFF.

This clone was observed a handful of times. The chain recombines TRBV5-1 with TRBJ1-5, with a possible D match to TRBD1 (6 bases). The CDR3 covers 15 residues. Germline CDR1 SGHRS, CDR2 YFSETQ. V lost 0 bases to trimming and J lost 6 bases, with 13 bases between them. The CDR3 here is CASSLAGGPGQPQHF. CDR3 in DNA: TGCGCCAGCAGCTTGGCCGGGGGGCCGGGTCAGCCCCAGCATTTT.

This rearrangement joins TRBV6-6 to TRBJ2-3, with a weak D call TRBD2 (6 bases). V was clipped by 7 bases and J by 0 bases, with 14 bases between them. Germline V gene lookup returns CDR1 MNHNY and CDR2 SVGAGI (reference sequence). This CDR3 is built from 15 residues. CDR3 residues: CASKGYAGSTDTQYF. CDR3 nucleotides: TGTGCCAGCAAGGGCTACGCGGGAAGCACAGATACGCAGTATTTT.

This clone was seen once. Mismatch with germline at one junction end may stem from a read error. CDR3 region: CASRLGRDRVWYGYTF. In DNA, the CDR3 is TGTGCCAGCAGGTTGGGCCGGGACAGGGTATGGTATGGCTACACCTTC. The chain joins TRBV5-4 to TRBJ1-2; TRBD1 matches at 9 bases. Per the germline V gene, CDR1 is SGHNT and CDR2 is YYREEE (reference sequence). The CDR3 totals 16 residues.